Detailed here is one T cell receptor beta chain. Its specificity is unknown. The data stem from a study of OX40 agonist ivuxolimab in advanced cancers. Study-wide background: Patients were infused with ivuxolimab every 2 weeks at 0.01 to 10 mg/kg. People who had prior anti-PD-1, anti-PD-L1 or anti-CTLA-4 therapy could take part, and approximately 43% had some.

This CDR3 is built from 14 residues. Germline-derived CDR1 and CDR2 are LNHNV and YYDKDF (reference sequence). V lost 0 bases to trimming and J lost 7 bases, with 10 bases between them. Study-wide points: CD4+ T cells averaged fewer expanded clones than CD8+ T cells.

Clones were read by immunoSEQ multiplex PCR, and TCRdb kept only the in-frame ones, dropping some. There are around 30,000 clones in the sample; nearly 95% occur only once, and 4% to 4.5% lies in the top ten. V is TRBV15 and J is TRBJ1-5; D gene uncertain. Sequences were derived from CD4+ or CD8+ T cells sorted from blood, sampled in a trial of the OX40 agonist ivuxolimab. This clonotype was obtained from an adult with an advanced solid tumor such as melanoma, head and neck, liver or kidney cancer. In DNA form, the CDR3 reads TGTGCCACCAGCAGAGATTACGTGGACCAGCCCCAGCATTTT. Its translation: CATSRDYVDQPQHF.